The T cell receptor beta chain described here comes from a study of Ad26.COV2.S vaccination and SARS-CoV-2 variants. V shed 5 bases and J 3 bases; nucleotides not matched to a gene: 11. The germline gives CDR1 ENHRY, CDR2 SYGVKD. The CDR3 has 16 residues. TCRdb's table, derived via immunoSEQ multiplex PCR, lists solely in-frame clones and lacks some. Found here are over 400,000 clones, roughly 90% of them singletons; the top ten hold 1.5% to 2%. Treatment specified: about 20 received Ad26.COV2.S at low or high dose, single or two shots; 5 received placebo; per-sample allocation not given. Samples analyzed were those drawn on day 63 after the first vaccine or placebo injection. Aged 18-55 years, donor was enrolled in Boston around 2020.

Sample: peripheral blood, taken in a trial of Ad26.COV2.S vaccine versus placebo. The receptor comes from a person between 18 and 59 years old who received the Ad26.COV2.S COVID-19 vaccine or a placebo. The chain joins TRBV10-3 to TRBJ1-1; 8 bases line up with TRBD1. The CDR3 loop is CAISSDRVVLDTEAFF. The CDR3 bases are TGTGCCATCAGTTCGGACAGGGTGGTTTTGGACACTGAAGCTTTCTTT.